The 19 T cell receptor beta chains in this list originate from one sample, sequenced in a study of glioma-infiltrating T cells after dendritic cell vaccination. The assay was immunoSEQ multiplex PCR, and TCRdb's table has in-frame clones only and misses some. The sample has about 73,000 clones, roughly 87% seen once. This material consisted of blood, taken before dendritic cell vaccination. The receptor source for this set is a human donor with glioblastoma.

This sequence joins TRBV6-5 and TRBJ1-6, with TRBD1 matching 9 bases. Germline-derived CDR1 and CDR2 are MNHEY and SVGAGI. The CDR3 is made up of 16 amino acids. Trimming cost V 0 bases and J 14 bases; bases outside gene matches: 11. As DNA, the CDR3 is TGTGCCAGCAGTTACTCGAGGACAGGGGTTTTTGGGACCCTCCACTTT. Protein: CASSYSRTGVFGTLHF.

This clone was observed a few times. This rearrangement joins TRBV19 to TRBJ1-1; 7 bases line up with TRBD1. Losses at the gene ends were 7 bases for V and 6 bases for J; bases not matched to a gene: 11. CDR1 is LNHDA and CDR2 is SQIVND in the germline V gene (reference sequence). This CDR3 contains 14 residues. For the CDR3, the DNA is TGTGCCAGTAAGACAGGGCTTTATGGCCCTGAAGCTTTCTTT. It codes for CASKTGLYGPEAFF.

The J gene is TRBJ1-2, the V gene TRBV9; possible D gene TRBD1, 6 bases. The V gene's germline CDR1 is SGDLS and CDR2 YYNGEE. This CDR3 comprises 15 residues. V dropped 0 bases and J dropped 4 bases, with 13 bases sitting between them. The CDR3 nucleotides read TGTGCCAGCAGCGTAGGGACAGCCGACGCCTATGGCTACACCTTC. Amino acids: CASSVGTADAYGYTF.

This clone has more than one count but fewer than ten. The CDR3 region is CASSGEGQYTQYF. The CDR3 DNA sequence: TGTGCCAGCAGCGGAGAGGGCCAATATACGCAGTATTTT. The gene calls are TRBV11-3 and TRBJ2-3; perhaps TRBD2 as D (5 bases). V lost 5 bases and J lost 7, with 13 bases in between. The germline V gene has CDR1 SGHNT and CDR2 YENEEA. The CDR3 covers 13 residues. Complete variable domain (other parts from reference TRBV11-3 and TRBJ2-3): EAGVVQSPRYKIIEKKQPVAFWCNPISGHNTLYWYLQNLGQGPELLIRYENEEAVDDSQLPKDRFSAERLKGVDSTLKIQPAELGDSAVYLCASSGEGQYTQYFGPGTRLTVL.

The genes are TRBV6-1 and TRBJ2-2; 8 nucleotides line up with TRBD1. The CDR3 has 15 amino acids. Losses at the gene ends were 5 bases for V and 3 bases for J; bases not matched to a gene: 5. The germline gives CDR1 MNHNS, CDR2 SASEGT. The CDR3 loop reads CASSKTGDDTGELFF. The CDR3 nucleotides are TGTGCCAGCAGTAAGACAGGGGACGACACCGGGGAGCTGTTTTTT.

CDR3 sequence reads: CASSESFLWDRDTGELFF. CDR3 in DNA: TGCGCCAGCAGCGAATCCTTTCTTTGGGACAGGGACACCGGGGAGCTGTTTTTT. V and J are TRBV5-1 and TRBJ2-2, with TRBD1 matching over 9 bases. The V gene's germline CDR1 is SGHRS and CDR2 YFSETQ. V shed 4 bases and J 3 bases; nucleotides not matched to a gene: 13. The CDR3 extends over 18 amino acids.

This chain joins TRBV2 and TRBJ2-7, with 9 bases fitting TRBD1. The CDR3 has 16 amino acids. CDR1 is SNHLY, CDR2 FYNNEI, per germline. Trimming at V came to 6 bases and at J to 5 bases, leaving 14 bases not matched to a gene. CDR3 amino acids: CASRAPQGARDNEQYV. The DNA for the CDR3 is TGTGCCAGCAGGGCACCACAGGGGGCTCGGGACAACGAGCAGTACGTC.

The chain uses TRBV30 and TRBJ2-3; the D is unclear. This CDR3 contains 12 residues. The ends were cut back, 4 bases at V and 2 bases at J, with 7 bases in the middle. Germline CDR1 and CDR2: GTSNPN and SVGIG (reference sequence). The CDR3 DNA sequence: TGTGCCTGGAAGCTATTCACAGATACGCAGTATTTT. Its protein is CAWKLFTDTQYF. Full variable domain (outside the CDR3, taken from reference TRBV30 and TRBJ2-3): SQTIHQWPATLVQPVGSPLSLECTVEGTSNPNLYWYRQAAGRGLQLLFYSVGIGQISSEVPQNLSASRPQDRQFILSSKKLLLSDSGFYLCAWKLFTDTQYFGPGTRLTVL.

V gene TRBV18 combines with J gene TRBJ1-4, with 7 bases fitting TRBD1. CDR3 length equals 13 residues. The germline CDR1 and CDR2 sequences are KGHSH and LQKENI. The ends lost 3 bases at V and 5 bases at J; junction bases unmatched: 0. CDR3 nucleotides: TGTGCCAGCTCACCGGGACAGAATGAAAAACTGTTTTTT. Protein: CASSPGQNEKLFF.

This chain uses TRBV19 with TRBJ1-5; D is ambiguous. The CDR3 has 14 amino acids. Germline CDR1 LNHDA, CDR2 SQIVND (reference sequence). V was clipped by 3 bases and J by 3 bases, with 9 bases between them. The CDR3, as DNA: TGTGCCAGTAGTATCGGGAGGACCAATCAGCCCCAGCATTTT. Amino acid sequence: CASSIGRTNQPQHF.

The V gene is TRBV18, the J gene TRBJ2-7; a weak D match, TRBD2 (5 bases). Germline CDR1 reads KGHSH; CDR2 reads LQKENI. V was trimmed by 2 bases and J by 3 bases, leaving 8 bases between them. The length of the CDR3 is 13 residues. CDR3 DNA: TGTGCCAGCTCACCAGACTATAACTACGAGCAGTACGTC. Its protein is CASSPDYNYEQYV.

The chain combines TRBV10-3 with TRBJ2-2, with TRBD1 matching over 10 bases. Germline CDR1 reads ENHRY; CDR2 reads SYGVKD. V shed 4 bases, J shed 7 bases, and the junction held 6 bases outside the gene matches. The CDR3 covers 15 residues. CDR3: CAISGSTGGNGELFF. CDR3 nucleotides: TGTGCCATCAGTGGTTCGACAGGGGGCAACGGGGAGCTGTTTTTT.

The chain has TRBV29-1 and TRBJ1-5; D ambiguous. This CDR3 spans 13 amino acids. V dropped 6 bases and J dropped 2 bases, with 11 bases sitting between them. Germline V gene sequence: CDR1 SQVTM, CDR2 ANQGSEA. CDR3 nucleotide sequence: TGCAGCGTCCTCGGTCCCGGCAATCAGCCCCAGCATTTT. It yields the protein CSVLGPGNQPQHF.

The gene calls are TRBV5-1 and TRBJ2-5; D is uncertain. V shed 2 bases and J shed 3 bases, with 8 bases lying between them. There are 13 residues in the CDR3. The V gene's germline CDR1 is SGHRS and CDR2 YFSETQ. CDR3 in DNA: TGCGCCAGCAGCTTCCCGGGTAAAGAGACCCAGTACTTC. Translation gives CASSFPGKETQYF.

CDR3 sequence (DNA): TGTGCCAGCAGTACCTCAGGGATCCATGGCTACACCTTC. Protein sequence: CASSTSGIHGYTF. The rearrangement links TRBV6-1 to TRBJ1-2; D possibly corresponds to TRBD1 (5 bases). Trimming cost V 5 bases and J 6 bases, with 13 bases left between them. CDR1 is MNHNS, CDR2 SASEGT, per germline. The CDR3 has 13 residues.

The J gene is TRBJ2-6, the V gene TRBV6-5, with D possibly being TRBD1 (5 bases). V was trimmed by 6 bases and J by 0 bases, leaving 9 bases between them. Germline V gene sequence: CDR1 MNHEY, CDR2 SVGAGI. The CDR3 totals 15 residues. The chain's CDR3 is CASSQGSSGANVLTF. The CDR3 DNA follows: TGTGCCAGCAGCCAGGGTAGCTCTGGGGCCAACGTCCTGACTTTC.

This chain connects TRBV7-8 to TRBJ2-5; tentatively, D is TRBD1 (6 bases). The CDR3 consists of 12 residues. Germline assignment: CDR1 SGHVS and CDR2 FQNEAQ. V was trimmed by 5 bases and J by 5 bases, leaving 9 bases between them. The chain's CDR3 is CASSPRGETQYF. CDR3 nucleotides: TGTGCCAGCAGCCCTAGGGGGGAGACCCAGTACTTC.

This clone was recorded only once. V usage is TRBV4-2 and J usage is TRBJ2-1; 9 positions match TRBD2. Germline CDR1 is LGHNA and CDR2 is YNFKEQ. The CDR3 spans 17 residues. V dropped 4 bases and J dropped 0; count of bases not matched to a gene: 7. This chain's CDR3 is CASSLRSGRSSYNEQFF. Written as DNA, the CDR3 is TGTGCCAGCAGCCTGAGGAGCGGGAGGAGCTCCTACAATGAGCAGTTCTTC.

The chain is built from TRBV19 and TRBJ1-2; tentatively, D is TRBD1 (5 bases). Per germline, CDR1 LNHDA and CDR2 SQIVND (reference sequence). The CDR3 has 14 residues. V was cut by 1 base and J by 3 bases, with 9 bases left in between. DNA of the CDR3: TGTGCCAGTAGTATAGGGGGGGTTGACTATGGCTACACCTTC. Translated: CASSIGGVDYGYTF.